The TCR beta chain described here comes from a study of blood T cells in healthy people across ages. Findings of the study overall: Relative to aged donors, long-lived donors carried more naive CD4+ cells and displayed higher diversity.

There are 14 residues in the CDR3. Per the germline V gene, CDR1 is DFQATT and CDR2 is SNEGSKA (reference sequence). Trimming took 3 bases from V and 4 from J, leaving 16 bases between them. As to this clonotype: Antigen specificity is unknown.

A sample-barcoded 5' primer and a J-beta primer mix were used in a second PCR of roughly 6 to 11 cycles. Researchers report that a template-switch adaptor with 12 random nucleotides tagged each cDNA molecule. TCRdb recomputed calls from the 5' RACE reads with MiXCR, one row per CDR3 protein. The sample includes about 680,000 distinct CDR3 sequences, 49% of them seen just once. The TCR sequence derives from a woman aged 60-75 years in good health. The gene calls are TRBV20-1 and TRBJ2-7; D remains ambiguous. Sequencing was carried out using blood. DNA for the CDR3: TGCAGTGCTAGCCTACCCACAGAGTTGTACGAGCAGTACTTC. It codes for CSASLPTELYEQYF.